A selection of T cell receptor beta chains follows, all from one sample in a study of regulatory T cells in long-lasting Graves disease. TCRdb independently ran MiXCR on the multiplex PCR reads; one entry per CDR3 protein. The sample records hundreds of thousands of distinct CDR3 sequences, about 15% being singletons. This sample also appeared in a second study, on T cells in Graves' hyperthyroidism and ophthalmopathy.

The sample was peripheral blood mononuclear cells (PBMCs), taken at new diagnosis, from a patient treated with antithyroid drugs. Receptors originate from a middle-aged woman with Graves disease. Both conserved end residues are part of each CDR3. The D gene is left open where the match is weak. Rows give clone size only sometimes, using once, few, many, or a class for an expanded clone.

size	J	D	V	DNA	CDR3
many	TRBJ2-5	NA	TRBV20-1	TGCAGTGCTTCTGGGGACGGCCAAGAGACCCAGTACTTC	CSASGDGQETQYF
many	TRBJ2-6	NA	TRBV30	TGTGCCTGGAGCTATGGGGCCAACGTCCTGACTTTC	CAWSYGANVLTF
many	TRBJ2-7	NA	TRBV12-3/TRBV12-4	TGTGCCAGCAGTGAAGCGGGCAGCTCCTACGAGCAGTACTTC	CASSEAGSSYEQYF
many	TRBJ2-1	NA	TRBV24-1	TGTGCCACCAGTGATTTGGCGCCGGGTGAGCAGTTCTTC	CATSDLAPGEQFF
many	TRBJ1-2	TRBD1	TRBV29-1	TGCAGCGGTCACACAGGGGACGGAGGAGGCTACACCTTC	CSGHTGDGGGYTF
many	TRBJ1-2	NA	TRBV6-2/TRBV6-3	TGTGCCAGCAGTTACTCGCCGGCAGGTCAATATGGCTACACCTTC	CASSYSPAGQYGYTF
NA	TRBJ2-1	NA	TRBV7-3	TGTGCCAGCAGCTTAAGCCCAGCAAATGAGCAGTTCTTC	CASSLSPANEQFF
few	TRBJ2-7	NA	TRBV12-3/TRBV12-4	TGTGCCAGCAGGGTCTCCCAGGGGTTCGGCGAGCAGTACTTC	CASRVSQGFGEQYF
many	TRBJ2-2	TRBD2	TRBV11-3	TGTGCCAGCAGCTTATCCCTAGCGGGAGGGCTCGGGGAGCTGTTTTTT	CASSLSLAGGLGELFF
many	TRBJ1-1	NA	TRBV11-1	TGTGCCAGCAGCTTAGCGGGGGACACTGAAGCTTTCTTT	CASSLAGDTEAFF
few	TRBJ2-5	NA	TRBV7-3	TGTGCCAGCAGCTTAAAGGCGGGCGGGGAGGCCCAGTACTTC	CASSLKAGGEAQYF
many	TRBJ2-7	NA	TRBV14	TGTGCCAGCAGCCAAGGAGTAGGTGGCGGTCCCTACGAGCAGTACTTC	CASSQGVGGGPYEQYF
few	TRBJ2-3	TRBD2	TRBV4-2	TGTGCCAGCAGCCAAGTCACTAGCGGCCTATCGGGGGCAGATACGCAGTATTTT	CASSQVTSGLSGADTQYF
few	TRBJ2-1	NA	TRBV29-1	TGCAGCGCCACCGGGACTGACGGTACGTTCTTC	CSATGTDGTFF
few	TRBJ1-2	TRBD1	TRBV27	TGTGCCAGCAGTCCACTCGACAGGGGATATGGCTACACCTTC	CASSPLDRGYGYTF
NA	TRBJ1-2	TRBD1	TRBV20-1	TGCAGTGCTACACTCGGAATTGCCGGGACAGTGCTTGGCTACACCTTC	CSATLGIAGTVLGYTF
NA	TRBJ1-1	NA	TRBV7-9	TGTGCCAGCAGCTCCTCCGGGGGGGTCACTGAAGCTTTCTTT	CASSSSGGVTEAFF
few	TRBJ2-7	NA	TRBV3-1	TGTGCCAGCAGCCAAGCCCCACTAGCTAGCGAGCAGTACTTC	CASSQAPLASEQYF
NA	TRBJ2-1	TRBD2	TRBV4-1	TGCGCCAGCAGCCAAGTTTTGGGGCTAGCGGGAGCGTACAATGAGCAGTTCTTC	CASSQVLGLAGAYNEQFF
NA	TRBJ2-7	NA	TRBV11-2	TGTGCCAGCAGCTTAACAGACGGGGCCTACGAGCAGTACTTC	CASSLTDGAYEQYF
many	TRBJ2-7	TRBD2	TRBV20-1	TGCAGTGCTCCCGGGACTACCCCCTACGAGCAGTACTTC	CSAPGTTPYEQYF
once	TRBJ2-1	TRBD2	TRBV2	TGTGCCAGCAGACCGGGACTAGCTCGGCTCAATGAGCAGTTCTTC	CASRPGLARLNEQFF
many	TRBJ2-7	NA	TRBV11-1	TGTGCCAGCAGCCCAAGGAGTCCATCTGGGGAGCAGTACTTC	CASSPRSPSGEQYF
many	TRBJ2-3	NA	TRBV7-2	TGTGCCAGCAGCTTGGGGCAGAGCACAGATACGCAGTATTTT	CASSLGQSTDTQYF
few	TRBJ2-1	TRBD2	TRBV9	TGTGCCAGCAGCGTAGTGGCGGAGCGGGAGGGCCTCGACAATGAGCAGTTCTTC	CASSVVAEREGLDNEQFF
many	TRBJ2-2	TRBD1	TRBV5-5	TGTGCCAGCAGCTCCGGACAGGGGACGGCCGGGGAGCTGTTTTTT	CASSSGQGTAGELFF
many	TRBJ2-1	TRBD2	TRBV11-2	TGTGCCAGCAGCCTTTGGACTAGCGGGAGATCCCACAATGAGCAGTTCTTC	CASSLWTSGRSHNEQFF
many	TRBJ2-7	NA	TRBV6-2/TRBV6-3	TGTGCCAGCAGTTACTCTATCGCCAGCTATACAGGGTACGAGCAGTACTTC	CASSYSIASYTGYEQYF
many	TRBJ2-1	NA	TRBV5-1	TGCGCCAGCAGCTTGGTAGGTAGTGGCAGTGTCGATGAGCAGTTCTTC	CASSLVGSGSVDEQFF
NA	TRBJ2-6	NA	TRBV6-1	TGTGCCGGGAGGGACCGGCACGCAGGGGAAAGCTCTGGGGCCAACGTCCTGACTTTC	CAGRDRHAGESSGANVLTF
many	TRBJ1-2	NA	TRBV7-3	TGTGCCAGCAGCTACGGACAGAGGAATAACTATGGCTACACCTTC	CASSYGQRNNYGYTF
few	TRBJ2-3	TRBD2	TRBV12-5	TGTGCTAGTGCTCCGGCGGGGGCAGATACGCAGTATTTT	CASAPAGADTQYF
many	TRBJ2-1	TRBD2	TRBV5-1	TGCGCCAGCAGCTTGCTAGCGGGAGGGCCCCACTACAATGAGCAGTTCTTC	CASSLLAGGPHYNEQFF
many	TRBJ2-5	NA	TRBV7-2	TGTGCCAGCAGCTCCCGACAGAAGTCCTTCCAAGAGACCCAGTACTTC	CASSSRQKSFQETQYF
many	TRBJ1-1	NA	TRBV20-1	TGCAGTGTTACACAGGGCGACACTGAAGCTTTCTTT	CSVTQGDTEAFF